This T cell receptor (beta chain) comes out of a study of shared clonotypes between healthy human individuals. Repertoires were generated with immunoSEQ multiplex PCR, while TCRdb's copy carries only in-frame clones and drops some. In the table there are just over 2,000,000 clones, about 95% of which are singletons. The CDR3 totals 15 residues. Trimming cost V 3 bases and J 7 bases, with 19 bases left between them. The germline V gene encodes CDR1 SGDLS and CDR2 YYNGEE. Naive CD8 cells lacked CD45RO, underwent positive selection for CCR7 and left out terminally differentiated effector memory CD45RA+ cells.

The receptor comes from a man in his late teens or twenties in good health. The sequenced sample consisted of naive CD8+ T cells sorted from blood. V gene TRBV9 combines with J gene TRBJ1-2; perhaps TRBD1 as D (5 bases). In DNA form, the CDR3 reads TGTGCCAGCAGCGCCCCGACGGAGGGACTCTCTGGCTACACCTTC. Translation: CASSAPTEGLSGYTF.